The source of this TCR beta chain is a study of blood T cell repertoires in COVID-19. Clones were read by immunoSEQ multiplex PCR, and TCRdb kept only the in-frame ones, dropping some. The sample consists of 160,000 or so clones, 75% to 85% of them appearing once. Germline V gives CDR1 MNHEY, CDR2 SVGEGT. V was shortened by 0 bases and J by 0 bases, with 11 bases between the two germline ends. The CDR3 contains 17 residues. The receptor's source is a woman aged 50 to 60 with acute or convalescent COVID-19. The chain couples TRBV6-2 or TRBV6-3 to TRBJ2-2; D call uncertain. Sequencing input: peripheral blood. In DNA form, the CDR3 reads TGTGCCAGCAGTTACTCGAGATCTCACGCGAACACCGGGGAGCTGTTTTTT. Its translation: CASSYSRSHANTGELFF.